This entry is about one T cell receptor (beta chain). Its target is unknown. The ends were cut back, 6 bases at V and 4 bases at J, with 12 bases in the middle. This CDR3 has 14 amino acids. The data belong to a study of CD8 T cells in ankylosing spondylitis. Findings of the study overall: Characteristic of ankylosing spondylitis blood, it appeared, was a TCR beta motif comprising fewer than 10 highly homologous variants. Those disease-linked clones were CD8+; they were also relatively rare in peripheral blood.

Each CDR3 protein is one row after TCRdb ran MiXCR on the 5' RACE reads. Here the sample spans roughly 700,000 distinct CDR3 sequences, 15% to 20% being singletons. J is TRBJ2-2 and V is TRBV12-3 or TRBV12-4, with a possible D match to TRBD1 (6 bases). The sequence was collected from a male donor with ankylosing spondylitis. Sequenced: blood, either unsorted or a sorted T cell fraction (not recorded which). DNA of the CDR3: TGTGCCAGCAGCCATGACAGGAGCACCGGGGAGCTGTTTTTT. Its translation: CASSHDRSTGELFF.